These 27 T cell receptor beta chains came from one sample sequenced in a study of blood T cell repertoires in COVID-19. Only in-frame clones appear in the TCRdb table, and some are missing; sequencing was by immunoSEQ multiplex PCR. This table holds about 140,000 clones, around 90% found once. The sequenced sample consisted of peripheral blood. These receptors all come from a man in his sixties or seventies with acute or convalescent COVID-19.

This sequence joins TRBV5-1 and TRBJ2-1, with TRBD2 matching 7 bases. The CDR3 contains 13 residues. The J segment lost 6 bases and the V segment lost 1 base, leaving 1 base of the junction unmatched. From germline, CDR1 is SGHRS and CDR2 YFSETQ. CDR3 loop: CASSLTSVNEQFF. CDR3 sequence (DNA): TGCGCCAGCAGCTTGACTAGCGTCAATGAGCAGTTCTTC.

The rearrangement joins TRBV5-4 to TRBJ2-5; the match to TRBD1 covers 8 bases. V trimming: 3 bases; J trimming: 7 bases; junction bases outside the gene matches: 5. This CDR3 has 13 residues. Germline CDR1 SGHNT, CDR2 YYREEE (reference sequence). The CDR3 protein is CASSSDREGTQYF. CDR3 DNA: TGTGCCAGCAGCTCGGACAGGGAAGGGACCCAGTACTTC.

The V call is TRBV5-4, the J call TRBJ1-2; the match to TRBD1 covers 7 bases. V lost 4 bases to trimming and J lost 5 bases; unmatched junction nucleotides: 11. The CDR3 has 15 residues. Germline lookup yields CDR1 SGHNT and CDR2 YYREEE (reference sequence). CDR3 loop: CASSMGQSDLYGYTF. For the CDR3, the DNA is TGTGCCAGCAGCATGGGACAGTCCGACCTTTATGGCTACACCTTC.

This chain uses TRBV7-9 with TRBJ1-5; 10 positions agree with TRBD1. The trim removed 3 bases at V and 5 bases at J, leaving 1 base unmatched. Germline lookup yields CDR1 SEHNR and CDR2 FQNEAQ (reference sequence). This CDR3 is built from 14 residues. The CDR3 protein is CASSLGQGHQPQHF. The CDR3 region has the DNA TGTGCCAGCAGCTTGGGACAGGGGCATCAGCCCCAGCATTTT.

The sample holds a few counts of this clone. This rearrangement joins TRBV27 to TRBJ1-5; D is unresolved. The V end lost 3 bases, the J end lost 1 base, and 4 bases lay between the germline ends. The CDR3 has 13 residues. Germline-derived CDR1 and CDR2 are MNHEY and SMNVEV (reference sequence). The CDR3 DNA is TGTGCCAGCAGTTTTGAGAGCAATCAGCCCCAGCATTTT. Protein: CASSFESNQPQHF.

The chain couples TRBV12-3 or TRBV12-4 to TRBJ1-2; TRBD1 matches 7 bases. J gave up 7 bases and V 6 bases, and 5 bases lay outside the gene matches. The CDR3 spans 12 residues. The CDR3 DNA sequence: TGTGCCAGCAGCCCGACAGGGTTTGGCTACACCTTC. This codes for CASSPTGFGYTF.

The CDR3 sequence is CSAMRQVGHTF. CDR3 DNA: TGCAGTGCGATGAGACAGGTGGGACACACCTTC. The chain couples TRBV20-1 to TRBJ1-2, with a tentative D call TRBD1 (6 bases). The CDR3 sequence is 11 residues long. Trimming left V 6 bases short and J 12 bases short, with 17 bases between. Germline CDR1 DFQATT, CDR2 SNEGSKA (reference sequence).

The chain has TRBV28 and TRBJ1-3, with D possibly being TRBD1 (5 bases). The V gene's germline CDR1 is MDHEN and CDR2 SYDVKM. The CDR3 contains 14 residues. Trimming took 5 bases from V and 2 from J, leaving 10 bases between them. CDR3 DNA: TGTGCCAGCAGTCCCGGGGGAGCTGGAAACACCATATATTTT. Translating it yields CASSPGGAGNTIYF.

CDR3 residues: CASSWTQGSSGYTF. Here the CDR3 DNA reads TGTGCCAGCAGCTGGACACAGGGCTCCTCTGGCTACACCTTC. This rearrangement joins TRBV11-2 to TRBJ1-2; possible D gene TRBD1, 6 bases. V lost 4 bases, J lost 7 bases, and 16 bases lay in between. The CDR3 spans 14 residues. Looked up from germline, CDR1 is SGHAT and CDR2 is FQNNGV.

This rearrangement joins TRBV7-2 to TRBJ2-3; D perhaps matches TRBD2 (7 bases). The germline V gene encodes CDR1 SGHTA and CDR2 FQGNSA. This CDR3 comprises 15 residues. The V end was cut by 4 bases, the J end by 1 base, with 12 bases between. Written as DNA, the CDR3 is TGTGCCAGCAGCTCCGTCGGGGGGCGCACAGATACGCAGTATTTT. It is translated as CASSSVGGRTDTQYF.

The gene calls are TRBV27 and TRBJ2-3, with unresolved D. CDR3 size: 14 residues. CDR1 MNHEY and CDR2 SMNVEV come from the germline V gene (reference sequence). Trimming took 1 base from V and 2 from J, leaving 7 bases between them. CDR3 sequence (DNA): TGTGCCAGCAGTTTATGGCAGGTCACAGATACGCAGTATTTT. Protein product: CASSLWQVTDTQYF.

V and J are TRBV6-5 and TRBJ1-1; 7 positions match TRBD1. Germline values: CDR1 MNHEY, CDR2 SVGAGI. J gave up 2 bases and V 5 bases, and 8 bases lay outside the gene matches. This CDR3 spans 15 amino acids. This CDR3 is CASSNYGTANTEAFF. For the CDR3, the DNA is TGTGCCAGCAGTAACTACGGGACAGCTAACACTGAAGCTTTCTTT.

The CDR3 reads CASSVTVSNYGYTF. The CDR3 DNA is TGTGCCAGCAGCGTCACGGTCTCTAACTATGGCTACACCTTC. The chain is built from TRBV7-2 and TRBJ1-2; D not certain. This CDR3 spans 14 amino acids. Germline CDR1 and CDR2: SGHTA and FQGNSA. V lost 5 bases, J lost 0 bases, and 10 bases lay in between. The whole variable domain, remainder taken from reference TRBV7-2 and TRBJ1-2, is GAGVSQSPSNKVTEKGKDVELRCDPISGHTALYWYRQSLGQGLEFLIYFQGNSAPDKSGLPSDRFSAERTGGSVSTLTIQRTQQEDSAVYLCASSVTVSNYGYTFGSGTRLTVV.

The gene calls are TRBV19 and TRBJ2-6; 8 bases fit TRBD1. CDR1 and CDR2 from the germline V gene are LNHDA and SQIVND (reference sequence). The CDR3 loop spans 18 amino acids. V dropped 7 bases and J dropped 0; count of bases not matched to a gene: 11. This CDR3 reads CASNSGTGLHSGANVLTF. The CDR3 bases are TGTGCCAGTAACTCCGGGACAGGCCTTCACTCTGGGGCCAACGTCCTGACTTTC.

The chain joins TRBV7-7 to TRBJ2-7; TRBD1 aligns across 8 bases. Germline V gene sequence: CDR1 SSHAT, CDR2 FNYEAQ (reference sequence). CDR3 length: 15 amino acids. V dropped 2 bases and J dropped 5; count of bases not matched to a gene: 8. The CDR3 coding sequence is TGTGCCAGCAGCTTAAAGCCAGGGGGCCGGGACGAGCAGTACTTC. Encoded protein: CASSLKPGGRDEQYF. The full variable domain, its missing parts supplied by reference TRBV7-7 and TRBJ2-7, is GAGVSQSPRYKVTKRGQDVTLRCDPISSHATLYWYQQALGQGPEFLTYFNYEAQPDKSGLPSDRFSAERPEGSISTLTIQRTEQRDSAMYRCASSLKPGGRDEQYFGPGTRLTVT.

The chain has TRBV19 and TRBJ1-1; 11 nucleotides agree with TRBD1. V gave up 4 bases and J gave up 5 bases; unmatched junction bases: 6. CDR3 length equals 15 residues. Per germline, CDR1 LNHDA and CDR2 SQIVND (reference sequence). The CDR3 reads CASSKGQGAWTEAFF. The CDR3, as DNA: TGTGCCAGTAGTAAAGGACAGGGGGCTTGGACTGAAGCTTTCTTT.

Points on this clone: At one boundary the junction diverges from the germline segment, which might be a read error. V gene TRBV6-5 combines with J gene TRBJ1-3; TRBD1 might be the D (5 bases). Germline V lookup: CDR1 MNHEY, CDR2 SVGAGI. The CDR3 runs to 14 residues. The CDR3 DNA sequence: TGTGCCGGCAGTCCCGGGGGCTCTGGAAACACCATATATTTT. It encodes CAGSPGGSGNTIYF.

J is TRBJ1-6 and V is TRBV5-1, with D perhaps TRBD1 (5 bases). The germline V gene has CDR1 SGHRS and CDR2 YFSETQ. The CDR3 loop spans 14 amino acids. V was pared by 4 bases and J by 10 bases, with 15 bases between. The CDR3 sequence is CASSLGLEGSPLHF. Here the CDR3 DNA reads TGCGCCAGCAGCCTGGGGCTTGAGGGATCACCCCTCCACTTT.

The chain links TRBV19 to TRBJ2-5; D is perhaps TRBD1 (6 bases). The CDR3 is 17 residues long. Per germline, CDR1 LNHDA and CDR2 SQIVND (reference sequence). Between the trimmed V and J ends, which lost 4 bases and 3 bases, there was a span of 21 bases. The CDR3 sequence is CASSRKGTPLGEETQYF. The CDR3 DNA is TGTGCCAGTAGTAGGAAGGGGACACCTCTAGGGGAAGAGACCCAGTACTTC.

This chain joins TRBV7-5 and TRBJ1-5. TRBV7-5 corresponds to a pseudogene. The length of the CDR3 is 14 residues. The CDR3: CVRSLAFSNQPQHF. The CDR3 nucleotides are TGTGTCAGAAGCTTAGCCTTTAGCAATCAGCCCCAGCATTTT.

The chain carries TRBV5-4 and TRBJ2-5, with 7 bases identical to TRBD2. The CDR3 consists of 16 residues. Germline V CDR1 and CDR2: SGHNT, YYREEE (reference sequence). Trimming took 0 bases from V and 5 from J; bases not matched to a gene: 10. This chain's CDR3 is CASSLAGPRGVETQYF. The CDR3 bases are TGTGCCAGCAGCTTGGCGGGACCCCGGGGGGTCGAGACCCAGTACTTC.

The sample holds a few counts of this clone. V usage is TRBV5-4 and J usage is TRBJ2-7; a possible D gene is TRBD1 (6 bases). V was pared by 3 bases and J by 5 bases, with 9 bases between. The CDR3 runs to 12 residues. Germline assignment: CDR1 SGHNT and CDR2 YYREEE (reference sequence). The CDR3 DNA reads as TGTGCCAGCAGCTCCTGGACAGACGAGCAGTACTTC. As protein: CASSSWTDEQYF.

The chain has TRBV6-5 and TRBJ1-2; TRBD1 agrees at 9 bases. J was trimmed by 6 bases and V by 5 bases; bases with no gene match: 10. CDR3 size: 15 residues. Germline V gene data show CDR1 as MNHEY and CDR2 as SVGAGI. The CDR3 reads CASSPPDRGGNGYTF. As DNA, the CDR3 is TGTGCCAGCAGTCCTCCGGACAGGGGAGGTAATGGCTACACCTTC.

J is TRBJ1-2 and V is TRBV24-1; D gene ambiguous. CDR3 length equals 12 residues. The V gene lost 5 bases and the J gene lost 7 bases, with 10 bases spanning the gap. Germline loops: CDR1 KGHDR, CDR2 SFDVKD. The CDR3 region is CATSAPLAGYTF. The CDR3 bases are TGTGCCACCAGTGCCCCCTTGGCTGGCTACACCTTC.

The rearrangement uses TRBV2 and TRBJ2-7; TRBD1 is a possible D gene (5 bases). V was pared by 5 bases and J by 3 bases, with 8 bases between. The CDR3 totals 12 residues. CDR1 and CDR2 (germline): SNHLY, FYNNEI. The CDR3 is CASSPTDYEQYF. The CDR3 DNA reads as TGTGCCAGCAGTCCGACAGACTACGAGCAGTACTTC.

V usage is TRBV19 and J usage is TRBJ2-4; 8 bases are a match to TRBD2. This CDR3 is built from 17 residues. V was pared by 5 bases and J by 2 bases, with 11 bases of the junction left unmatched. CDR1 is LNHDA, CDR2 SQIVND, per germline (reference sequence). CDR3 region: CASSSPWAGGTKNIQYF. Written as DNA, the CDR3 is TGTGCCAGTAGTTCCCCCTGGGCGGGAGGTACCAAAAACATTCAGTACTTC.

The genes are TRBV6-4 and TRBJ1-1; 11 positions agree with TRBD1. Germline V gene lookup returns CDR1 MRHNA and CDR2 SNTAGT. The CDR3 runs 19 residues. Trimming cost V 5 bases and J 0 bases; bases outside gene matches: 14. The CDR3 loop is CASSSDRGLGWEVNTEAFF. CDR3 in DNA: TGTGCCAGCAGTTCGGACAGGGGGCTGGGATGGGAAGTGAACACTGAAGCTTTCTTT.